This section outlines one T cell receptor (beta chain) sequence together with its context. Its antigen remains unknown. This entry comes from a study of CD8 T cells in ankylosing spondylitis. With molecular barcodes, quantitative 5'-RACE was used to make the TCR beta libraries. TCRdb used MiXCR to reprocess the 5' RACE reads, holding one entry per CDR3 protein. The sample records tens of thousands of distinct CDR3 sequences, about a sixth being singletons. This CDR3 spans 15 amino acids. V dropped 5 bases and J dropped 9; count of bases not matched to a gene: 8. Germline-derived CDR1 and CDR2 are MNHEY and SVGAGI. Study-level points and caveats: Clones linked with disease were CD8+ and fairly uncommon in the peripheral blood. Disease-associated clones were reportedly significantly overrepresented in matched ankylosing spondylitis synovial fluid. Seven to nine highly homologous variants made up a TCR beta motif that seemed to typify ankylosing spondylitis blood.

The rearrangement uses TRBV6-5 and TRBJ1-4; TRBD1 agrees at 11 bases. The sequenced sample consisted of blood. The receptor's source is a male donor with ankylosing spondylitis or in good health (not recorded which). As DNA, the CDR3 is TGTGCCAGCAGTACGCGGACAGGGGGCCAAAAAAAACTGTTTTTT. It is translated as CASSTRTGGQKKLFF.